This T cell receptor beta chain was obtained from a study of cytomegalovirus exposure and HLA in healthy donors. As concerns this clone: Within the sample, other DNA sequences also encode this same CDR3.

PCR used 60 Vbeta primers and 13 Jbeta primers. Clones were sequenced by immunoSEQ multiplex PCR, and TCRdb holds only the in-frame ones, with some missing. The sample lists under 150,000 clones, 67% occurring once. The sequence derives from a young man in good health and CMV-seropositive. Input material: PBMCs.

Here the CDR3 DNA reads TGCGCCAGCAGCTTGCTCACAGATACGCAGTATTTT. Its translation: CASSLLTDTQYF. The chain combines TRBV5-1 with TRBJ2-3; no definite D call. Trimming took off 1 base at V and 2 bases at J, with 2 bases between the two ends. The CDR3 is 12 amino acids. Germline V gives CDR1 SGHRS, CDR2 YFSETQ. The full variable domain, rest sourced from reference TRBV5-1 and TRBJ2-3, is KAGVTQTPRYLIKTRGQQVTLSCSPISGHRSVSWYQQTPGQGLQFLFEYFSETQRNKGNFPGRFSGRQFSNSRSEMNVSTLELGDSALYLCASSLLTDTQYFGPGTRLTVL.